The next 20 T cell receptor beta chains were all read from a single sample in a study of Tregs in tolerant kidney transplant recipients. No antigen has been assigned to these receptors. The repertoire was sequenced with immunoSEQ multiplex PCR; TCRdb's copy has only in-frame clones and lacks some. Here the sample spans some 2,400 clones, 42% being singletons. Sequencing was done on a sample of Tregs from blood cultured with allogeneic cells. These receptors were obtained from a human donor in good health.

The J gene is TRBJ1-1, the V gene TRBV6-5; D uncertain. Germline V gene data show CDR1 as MNHEY and CDR2 as SVGAGI. This CDR3 region has 15 residues. Trimming took off 5 bases at V and 1 base at J, with 14 bases between the two ends. The DNA for the CDR3 is TGTGCCAGCAGTAACACGCTGGGGAGGAACACTGAAGCTTTCTTT. Protein product: CASSNTLGRNTEAFF.

The chain links TRBV27 to TRBJ2-1; 14 bases line up with TRBD2. The CDR3 is made up of 18 amino acids. CDR1 and CDR2 (germline): MNHEY, SMNVEV (reference sequence). V was pared by 2 bases and J by 1 base, with 4 bases of the junction left unmatched. The CDR3 DNA reads TGTGCCAGCAGTTTAAGGCGGACTAGCGGGAGGTCCTACAATGAGCAGTTCTTC. Encoded protein: CASSLRRTSGRSYNEQFF.

The rearrangement links TRBV5-5 to TRBJ2-5; TRBD2 matches at 11 bases. V lost 0 bases and J lost 5; bases outside the gene matches: 3. The CDR3 length is 15 residues. The germline V gene has CDR1 SGHKS and CDR2 YYEKEE (reference sequence). The CDR3 DNA reads TGTGCCAGCAGCTTGGGACTAGCGGGGTGGGAGACCCAGTACTTC. Protein: CASSLGLAGWETQYF. Drawing the rest from reference TRBV5-5 and TRBJ2-5, the complete variable domain is DAGVTQSPTHLIKTRGQQVTLRCSPISGHKSVSWYQQVLGQGPQFIFQYYEKEERGRGNFPDRFSARQFPNYSSELNVNALLLGDSALYLCASSLGLAGWETQYFGPGTRLLVL.

The V gene is TRBV5-1, the J gene TRBJ2-3; 10 bases agree with TRBD2. V lost 0 bases and J lost 5; bases outside the gene matches: 6. The germline CDR1 and CDR2 sequences are SGHRS and YFSETQ. The CDR3 contains 16 residues. CDR3 sequence reads: CASSLVGTSALDTQYF. CDR3 in DNA: TGCGCCAGCAGCTTGGTCGGGACTAGCGCCCTAGATACGCAGTATTTT.

To note about this clone: A junction end diverges from the germline sequence, so it may reflect a read error. The chain is built from TRBV7-7 and TRBJ2-5, with 9 nucleotides matching TRBD2. CDR1 and CDR2 (germline): SSHAT, FNYEAQ (reference sequence). The CDR3 consists of 16 residues. The CDR3 reads CASSFGGGARGETQYF. The CDR3, as DNA: TGTGCTAGCAGCTTCGGCGGGGGGGCGAGGGGAGAGACCCAGTACTTC.

This clone was picked up one time. The chain has TRBV4-2 and TRBJ2-1; 13 nucleotides agree with TRBD2. The J segment lost 4 bases and the V segment lost 4 bases, leaving 4 bases of the junction unmatched. Germline lookup yields CDR1 LGHNA and CDR2 YNFKEQ. This CDR3 is 16 amino acids long. CDR3 protein: CASSRTSGGLYNEQFF. DNA for the CDR3: TGTGCCAGCAGCCGGACTAGCGGGGGCCTATACAATGAGCAGTTCTTC.

This chain links TRBV5-1 with TRBJ2-2, with a possible D match to TRBD1 (6 bases). CDR1 is SGHRS and CDR2 is YFSETQ in the germline V gene. The V gene lost 0 bases and the J gene lost 6 bases, with 12 bases spanning the gap. The CDR3 extends over 15 amino acids. The CDR3, as DNA: TGCGCCAGCAGCTTGGGGGGGCGCCGGCCCGGGGAGCTGTTTTTT. Its translation is CASSLGGRRPGELFF.

The V and J genes are TRBV6-5 and TRBJ2-6; D unclear. Germline CDR1 and CDR2: MNHEY and SVGAGI. This CDR3 has 15 residues. Trimming left V 10 bases short and J 4 bases short, with 17 bases between. The CDR3 sequence: CATTPLGRGANVLTF. The DNA of the CDR3 is TGTGCCACTACCCCTCTCGGGCGGGGGGCCAACGTCCTGACTTTC.

In this sample, this clone is medium-sized (0.01 to 0.1%). The rearrangement uses TRBV5-1 and TRBJ2-7; 7 nucleotides align to TRBD2. The germline V gene encodes CDR1 SGHRS and CDR2 YFSETQ. This CDR3 spans 15 amino acids. Trimming cost V 4 bases and J 2 bases; bases outside gene matches: 9. The CDR3 nucleotides are TGCGCCAGCAGCCCCCCTAGCGGAGTTGCCTACGAGCAGTACTTC. This sequence encodes CASSPPSGVAYEQYF.

This chain links TRBV7-6 with TRBJ2-3, with 10 bases matching TRBD2. V was clipped by 2 bases and J by 2 bases; unmatched bases: 4. This CDR3 has 16 residues. Germline lookup yields CDR1 SGHVS and CDR2 FNYEAQ. CDR3 DNA: TGTGCCAGCAGCTTAATAGCGGGGGGCCTCACAGATACGCAGTATTTT. As protein: CASSLIAGGLTDTQYF.

The rearrangement links TRBV6-5 to TRBJ1-1; no clear D gene. The CDR3 has 11 amino acids. With 7 bases removed from V and 2 bases from J, the gap between germline ends came to 5 bases. Germline V CDR1 and CDR2: MNHEY, SVGAGI. The chain's CDR3 is CASNQNTEAFF. The CDR3, as DNA: TGTGCCAGCAATCAAAACACTGAAGCTTTCTTT.

V usage is TRBV10-2 and J usage is TRBJ2-1; D is possibly TRBD1 (7 bases). Germline V gene data show CDR1 as WSHSY and CDR2 as SAAADI. The CDR3 runs to 13 residues. Trimming cost V 10 bases and J 1 base, with 11 bases left between them. The CDR3 sequence: CATRGRSYNEQFF. The CDR3, as DNA: TGCGCCACCAGGGGGAGGTCCTACAATGAGCAGTTCTTC.

In this sample, this clone turned up a few times. CDR3 region: CASSLYPTSGSFEQYF. The CDR3 nucleotides read TGTGCCAGCAGCTTGTATCCGACTAGCGGGAGCTTCGAGCAGTACTTC. The J gene is TRBJ2-7, the V gene TRBV5-5; TRBD2 agrees at 12 bases. V was pared by 1 base and J by 6 bases, with 8 bases of the junction left unmatched. The CDR3 loop spans 16 amino acids. Germline assignment: CDR1 SGHKS and CDR2 YYEKEE (reference sequence).

The chain joins TRBV23-1 to TRBJ2-7; D call uncertain. TRBV23-1 is noted as an ORF with a role that remains uncertain. This CDR3 comprises 14 residues. V was cut by 3 bases and J by 2 bases, with 11 bases left in between. The CDR3 sequence is CASSHGTRTYEQYF. In nucleotides, the CDR3 is TGCGCCAGCAGTCATGGAACTCGAACCTACGAGCAGTACTTC.

The V gene is TRBV6-6, the J gene TRBJ1-6; D gene uncertain. The CDR3 sequence is 15 residues long. In germline, CDR1 is MNHNY, CDR2 SVGAGI (reference sequence). With 2 bases removed from V and 5 bases from J, the gap between germline ends came to 10 bases. For the CDR3, the DNA is TGTGCCAGCAGTTACCTAGGGTTGAATAATTCACCCCTCCACTTT. Protein: CASSYLGLNNSPLHF.

V gene TRBV19 combines with J gene TRBJ1-5, with no clear D. The ends were cut back, 1 base at V and 7 bases at J, with 5 bases in the middle. The length of the CDR3 is 12 residues. Looked up from germline, CDR1 is LNHDA and CDR2 is SQIVND (reference sequence). The CDR3 spells CASSIGYQPQHF. The CDR3 DNA follows: TGTGCCAGTAGTATAGGTTACCAGCCCCAGCATTTT.

The gene calls are TRBV6-1 and TRBJ2-7, with a possible D match to TRBD1 (5 bases). This CDR3 spans 13 amino acids. The germline V and J ends were trimmed by 4 bases and 3 bases, with 10 bases remaining between them. Germline CDR1 reads MNHNS; CDR2 reads SASEGT. This CDR3 is CASSGQGLYEQYF. Written as DNA, the CDR3 is TGTGCCAGCAGTGGGCAGGGCCTCTACGAGCAGTACTTC.

This clone was recorded a few times. V usage is TRBV28 and J usage is TRBJ2-2; D gene uncertain. In germline, CDR1 is MDHEN, CDR2 SYDVKM. V lost 6 bases to trimming and J lost 3 bases, with 17 bases between them. This CDR3 is built from 16 residues. CDR3 protein: CASRSFARSYTGELFF. DNA of the CDR3: TGTGCCAGCAGGTCGTTCGCGCGGAGCTACACCGGGGAGCTGTTTTTT.

This sequence joins TRBV11-3 and TRBJ1-6; D may be TRBD1 (5 bases). V lost 5 bases to trimming and J lost 7 bases, with 15 bases between them. This CDR3 comprises 15 residues. CDR1 and CDR2 (germline): SGHNT, YENEEA. The CDR3 is CASSALRDGNSPLHF. In DNA form, the CDR3 reads TGTGCCAGCAGCGCACTCCGGGACGGAAATTCACCCCTCCACTTT.

The chain recombines TRBV6-6 with TRBJ2-5; 12 bases align to TRBD1. The CDR3 length is 14 residues. Germline V lookup: CDR1 MNHNY, CDR2 SVGAGI (reference sequence). Unmatched junction bases numbered 5, after V lost 4 bases and J lost 8 bases. CDR3 loop: CASSSPGQGATQYF. DNA of the CDR3: TGTGCCAGCAGTTCGCCGGGACAGGGGGCCACCCAGTACTTC.